These 12 T cell receptor beta chains share one sample of origin, sequenced in a study of PD-L1 blockade in urothelial cancer. The assay was immunoSEQ multiplex PCR, and TCRdb's table has in-frame clones only and misses some. This table has about 29,000 clones, 85% to 90% appearing once. The sequences come from PBMCs, collected around atezolizumab (anti-PD-L1) treatment. The origin of the receptors is a man in his fifties or sixties with urothelial cancer.

This chain connects TRBV27 to TRBJ1-2, with D maybe TRBD1 (5 bases). This CDR3 comprises 15 residues. Trimming cost V 1 base and J 2 bases, with 11 bases left between them. Germline lookup yields CDR1 MNHEY and CDR2 SMNVEV (reference sequence). CDR3 bases: TGTGCCAGCAGTTTATGGGGCAGGGTCAACTATGGCTACACCTTC. Protein sequence: CASSLWGRVNYGYTF.

In this sample, this clone turned up a few times. The chain uses TRBV12-5 and TRBJ2-7; D might be TRBD2 (5 bases). Trimming removed 1 base from V and 1 base from J, with 5 bases in between. CDR1 LGHNT and CDR2 FRNRAP come from the germline V gene. The CDR3 consists of 13 residues. For the CDR3, the DNA is TGTGCTAGTGGTTTGGGACTATCCTACGAGCAGTACTTC. The encoded protein is CASGLGLSYEQYF.

The table lists this clone with a few counts. The chain links TRBV5-6 to TRBJ2-7, with D possibly matching TRBD2 (5 bases). Deletions cut 2 bases from V and 4 bases from J, with 13 bases between. Germline CDR1 is SGHDT and CDR2 is YYEEEE. The CDR3 runs to 14 residues. The CDR3 spells CASSFPSGKYEQYF. The CDR3 coding sequence is TGTGCCAGCAGCTTCCCGTCCGGGAAGTACGAGCAGTACTTC.

This chain connects TRBV9 to TRBJ2-2; D gene uncertain. Germline assignment: CDR1 SGDLS and CDR2 YYNGEE. The CDR3 length is 10 residues. Trimming stripped 7 bases from V and 7 bases from J, with 5 bases between. The CDR3 DNA sequence: TGTGCCAGCGCCGGCGGGGAGCTGTTTTTT. It codes for CASAGGELFF.

The chain couples TRBV7-9 to TRBJ2-3, with 8 bases identical to TRBD2. This CDR3 comprises 15 residues. CDR1 is SEHNR and CDR2 is FQNEAQ in the germline V gene (reference sequence). Trimming at V came to 7 bases and at J to 4 bases, leaving 10 bases not matched to a gene. CDR3 residues: CASTPYGGAPDTQYF. CDR3 bases: TGTGCCAGCACCCCATACGGGGGGGCCCCAGATACGCAGTATTTT.

V usage is TRBV10-3 and J usage is TRBJ1-6; D remains unclear. The V end lost 0 bases, the J end lost 17 bases, and 17 bases lay between the germline ends. This CDR3 has 14 residues. CDR1 is ENHRY, CDR2 SYGVKD, per germline. The CDR3 protein is CAISESGLPLVFHF. The CDR3, as DNA: TGTGCCATCAGTGAGTCAGGTCTACCCCTAGTATTCCACTTT.

The CDR3 sequence: CASSFQGVFYGYTF. The CDR3 DNA reads TGTGCCAGCAGCTTCCAGGGTGTCTTCTATGGCTACACCTTC. This chain connects TRBV5-4 to TRBJ1-2, with a possible D match to TRBD1 (5 bases). Germline values: CDR1 SGHNT, CDR2 YYREEE (reference sequence). CDR3 length: 14 residues. Trimming shortened V by 2 bases and J by 4 bases, and 12 bases separated the two germline ends.

J is TRBJ1-2 and V is TRBV29-1, with a possible D match to TRBD1 (6 bases). The CDR3 consists of 15 residues. The germline CDR1 and CDR2 sequences are SQVTM and ANQGSEA. With 1 base removed from V and 4 bases from J, the gap between germline ends came to 16 bases. The CDR3 nucleotides are TGCAGCGTTGAAGGCCGGCCAGGGGCATCCTATGGCTACACCTTC. It yields the protein CSVEGRPGASYGYTF. Drawing the rest from reference TRBV29-1 and TRBJ1-2, the complete variable domain is SAVISQKPSRDICQRGTSLTIQCQVDSQVTMMFWYRQQPGQSLTLIATANQGSEATYESGFVIDKFPISRPNLTFSTLTVSNMSPEDSSIYLCSVEGRPGASYGYTFGSGTRLTVV.

V and J are TRBV5-6 and TRBJ2-5, with a tentative D call TRBD2 (6 bases). V dropped 3 bases and J dropped 2 bases, with 14 bases sitting between them. The CDR3 consists of 15 residues. CDR1 and CDR2 from the germline V gene are SGHDT and YYEEEE. CDR3 in amino acids: CASSSSSGDQETQYF. The CDR3 coding sequence is TGTGCCAGCAGCTCTTCCTCGGGGGATCAAGAGACCCAGTACTTC.

V usage is TRBV19 and J usage is TRBJ2-7, with TRBD2 matching 10 bases. J was trimmed by 6 bases and V by 5 bases; bases with no gene match: 4. CDR3 size: 13 residues. The germline V gene encodes CDR1 LNHDA and CDR2 SQIVND (reference sequence). CDR3 in amino acids: CASSQRTSGEQYF. As DNA, the CDR3 is TGTGCCAGTAGTCAACGGACTAGCGGCGAGCAGTACTTC.

This chain joins TRBV19 and TRBJ1-2; maybe TRBD1 (5 bases). The V gene's germline CDR1 is LNHDA and CDR2 SQIVND (reference sequence). Trimming cost V 6 bases and J 2 bases, with 16 bases left between them. The CDR3 extends over 15 amino acids. This chain's CDR3 is CASREGFGGNYGYTF. For the CDR3, the DNA is TGTGCCAGTAGGGAGGGGTTTGGAGGGAACTATGGCTACACCTTC.

This chain connects TRBV5-4 to TRBJ2-5; 9 bases map to TRBD1. Germline V gives CDR1 SGHNT, CDR2 YYREEE (reference sequence). With V trimmed by 3 bases and J by 2 bases, 2 bases remained unmatched. The CDR3 spans 14 residues. In DNA, the CDR3 is TGTGCCAGCAGCTCGGACAGGGGACAAGAGACCCAGTACTTC. Amino acids: CASSSDRGQETQYF. The whole variable domain, filled in from reference TRBV5-4 and TRBJ2-5, reads ETGVTQSPTHLIKTRGQQVTLRCSSQSGHNTVSWYQQALGQGPQFIFQYYREEENGRGNFPPRFSGLQFPNYSSELNVNALELDDSALYLCASSSDRGQETQYFGPGTRLLVL.